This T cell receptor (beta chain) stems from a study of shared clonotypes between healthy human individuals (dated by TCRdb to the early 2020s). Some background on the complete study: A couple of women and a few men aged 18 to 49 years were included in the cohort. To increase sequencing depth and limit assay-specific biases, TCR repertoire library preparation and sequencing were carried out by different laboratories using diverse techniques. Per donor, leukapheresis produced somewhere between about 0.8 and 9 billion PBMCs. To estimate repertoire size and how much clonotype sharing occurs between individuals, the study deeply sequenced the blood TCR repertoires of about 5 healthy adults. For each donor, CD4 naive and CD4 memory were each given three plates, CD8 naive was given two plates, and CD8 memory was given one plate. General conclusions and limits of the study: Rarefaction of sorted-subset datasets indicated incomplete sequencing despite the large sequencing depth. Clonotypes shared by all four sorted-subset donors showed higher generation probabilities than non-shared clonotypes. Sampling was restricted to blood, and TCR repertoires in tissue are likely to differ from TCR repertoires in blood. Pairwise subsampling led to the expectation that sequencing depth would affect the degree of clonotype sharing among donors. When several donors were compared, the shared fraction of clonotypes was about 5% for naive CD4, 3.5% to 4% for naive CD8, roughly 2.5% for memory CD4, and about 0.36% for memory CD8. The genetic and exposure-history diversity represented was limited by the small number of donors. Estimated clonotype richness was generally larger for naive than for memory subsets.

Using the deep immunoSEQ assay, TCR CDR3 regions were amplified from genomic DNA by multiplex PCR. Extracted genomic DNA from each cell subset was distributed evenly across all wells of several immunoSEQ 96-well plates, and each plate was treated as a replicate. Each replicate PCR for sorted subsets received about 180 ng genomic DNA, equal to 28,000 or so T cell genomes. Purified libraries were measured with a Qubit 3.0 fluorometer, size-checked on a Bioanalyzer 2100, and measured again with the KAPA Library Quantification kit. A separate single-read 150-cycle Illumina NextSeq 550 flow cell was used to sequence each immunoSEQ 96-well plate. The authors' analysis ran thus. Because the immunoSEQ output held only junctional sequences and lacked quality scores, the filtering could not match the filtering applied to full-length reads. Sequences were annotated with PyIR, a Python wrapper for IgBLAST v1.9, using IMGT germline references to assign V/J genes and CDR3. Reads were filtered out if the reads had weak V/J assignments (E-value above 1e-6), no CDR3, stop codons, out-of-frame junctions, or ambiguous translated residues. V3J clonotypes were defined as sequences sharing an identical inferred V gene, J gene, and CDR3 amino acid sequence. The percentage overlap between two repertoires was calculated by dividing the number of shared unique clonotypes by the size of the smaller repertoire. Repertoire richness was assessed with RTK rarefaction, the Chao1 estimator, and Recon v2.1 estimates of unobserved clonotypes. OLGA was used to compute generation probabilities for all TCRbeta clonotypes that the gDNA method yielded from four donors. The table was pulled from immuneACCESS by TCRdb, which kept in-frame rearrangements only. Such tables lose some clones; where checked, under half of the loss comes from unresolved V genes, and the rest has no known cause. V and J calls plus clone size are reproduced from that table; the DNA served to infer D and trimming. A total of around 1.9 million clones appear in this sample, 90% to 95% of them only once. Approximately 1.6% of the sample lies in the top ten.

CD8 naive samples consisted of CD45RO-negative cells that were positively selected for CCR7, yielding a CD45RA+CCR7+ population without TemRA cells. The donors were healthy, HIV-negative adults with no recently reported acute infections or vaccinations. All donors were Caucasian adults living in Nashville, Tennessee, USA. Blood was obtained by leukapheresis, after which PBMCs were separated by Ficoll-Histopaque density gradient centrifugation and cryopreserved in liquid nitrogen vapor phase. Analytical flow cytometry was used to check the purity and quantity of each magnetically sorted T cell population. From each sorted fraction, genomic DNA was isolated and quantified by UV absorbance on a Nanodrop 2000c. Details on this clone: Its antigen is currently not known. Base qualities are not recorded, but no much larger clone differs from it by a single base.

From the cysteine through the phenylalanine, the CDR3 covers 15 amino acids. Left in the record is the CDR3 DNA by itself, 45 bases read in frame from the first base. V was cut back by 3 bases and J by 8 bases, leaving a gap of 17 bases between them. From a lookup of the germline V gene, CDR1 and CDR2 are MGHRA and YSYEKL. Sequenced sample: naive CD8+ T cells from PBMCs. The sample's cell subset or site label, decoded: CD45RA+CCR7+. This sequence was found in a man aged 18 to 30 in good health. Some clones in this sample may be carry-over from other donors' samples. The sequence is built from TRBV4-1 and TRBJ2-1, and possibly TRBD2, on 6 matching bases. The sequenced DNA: TGCGCCAGCAGCCAGACCGACCAGGGAGGCGATGAGCAGTTCTTC. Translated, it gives CASSQTDQGGDEQFF.